These T cell receptor beta chains were read from a single sample in a study of beta chain features in type 1 diabetes. Some clones are missing from TCRdb's copy, which holds only in-frame ones; the method was immunoSEQ multiplex PCR. The data contain around 190,000 clones, 10% to 15% of them singletons. Sequenced material: central memory CD4+ T cells from blood. The receptor source for this set is a young woman in good health. Each CDR3 is given with its conserved first and last residue. The D gene is left open where the match is weak. Size is omitted from some rows. Given values are once, few, many or a class for expanded clones.

.,TRBD1,TRBJ2-1,TRBV28,TGTGCCACCAGACAGGGCTCCTACAATGAGCAGTTCTTC,CATRQGSYNEQFF
many,.,TRBJ2-1,TRBV5-1,TGCGCCAGCAGCTTGGCAAGGGAGCTGTTCTTC,CASSLARELFF
few,.,TRBJ1-2,TRBV28,TGTGCCAGCAGTTTATCGGGGGGCGTAAACGGCTACACCTTC,CASSLSGGVNGYTF
.,.,TRBJ1-1,TRBV6-1,TGTGCCAGCAGTGATACTCTTCCGGGCACTGAAGCTTTCTTT,CASSDTLPGTEAFF
.,.,TRBJ1-1,TRBV30,TGTGCCTGGAACAACCTGAACACTGAAGCTTTCTTT,CAWNNLNTEAFF
.,.,TRBJ2-3,TRBV7-8,TGTGCCAGCAGCTTTGGGAGGACAGATACGCAGTATTTT,CASSFGRTDTQYF
.,.,TRBJ1-2,TRBV21-1,TGTGCCAGCAGCTTCCGGGACAGAGGAACTAACTATGGCTACACCTTC,CASSFRDRGTNYGYTF
.,TRBD1,TRBJ2-5,TRBV5-1,TGCGCCAGCAGCGCAAACCTAGGGGGCGGAGCGCAAGAGACCCAGTACTTC,CASSANLGGGAQETQYF
.,TRBD1,TRBJ1-2,TRBV13,TGTGCCAGCAGCTTCAACAGGGGGCGCGCCGAAAACAGCTTC,CASSFNRGRAENSF
.,.,TRBJ2-7,TRBV28,TGTGCCAGCAGTTTTGATTTAATAGACAGCTCCTACGAGCAGTACTTC,CASSFDLIDSSYEQYF
.,.,TRBJ2-3,TRBV14,TGTGCCAGCAGCCAAGATAAAAGGGGAGATACGCAGTATTTT,CASSQDKRGDTQYF
few,TRBD2,TRBJ2-3,TRBV18,TGTGCCAGCTCACCTAGCGGGAGGGCCTTAGATACGCAGTATTTT,CASSPSGRALDTQYF
few,.,TRBJ2-5,TRBV4-3,TGCGCCAGCAGCCAAGAAGCGGGCAGGTGGGAGACCCAGTACTTC,CASSQEAGRWETQYF
.,TRBD2,TRBJ2-7,TRBV28,TGTGCCAGCAGTTTATCGTCGGGTAGCGGGAGGAAGCAGTACTTC,CASSLSSGSGRKQYF
.,TRBD2,TRBJ2-5,TRBV7-2,TGTGCCAGCAGCTCGCAACTAGCGGGAGGCCGGGAGACCCAGTACTTC,CASSSQLAGGRETQYF
.,.,TRBJ2-1,TRBV19,TGTGCCAGTAGTAAGCCCTACTCCTACAATGAGCAGTTCTTC,CASSKPYSYNEQFF
.,.,TRBJ1-1,TRBV6-1,TGTGCCAGCAAATTACAGACCGAAGCTTTCTTT,CASKLQTEAFF
few,.,TRBJ2-3,TRBV28,TGTGCCAGCAGTATAAAGGGAGTCGGAGATACGCAGTATTTT,CASSIKGVGDTQYF
.,.,TRBJ2-1,TRBV30,TGTGCCTGGAGTGTCTCAGTCGTTGGGCAGTTCTTC,CAWSVSVVGQFF
.,.,TRBJ2-7,TRBV6-5,TGTGCCAGCAGTCGGGACACTCCCCCCTACGAGCAGTACTTC,CASSRDTPPYEQYF
.,TRBD1,TRBJ2-7,TRBV7-2,TGTGCCAGCAGCGCGGACAGGGGCTTCTACGAGCAGTACTTC,CASSADRGFYEQYF
.,.,TRBJ2-4,TRBV7-9,TGTGCCAGCAGCTTTTTAGGGGGCAAAAACATTCAGTACTTC,CASSFLGGKNIQYF
few,TRBD2,TRBJ2-1,TRBV9,TGTGCCAGCAGCGTTGGACTAGCGGGAGGCAAAGGGAATGAGCAGTTCTTC,CASSVGLAGGKGNEQFF
few,TRBD1,TRBJ1-2,TRBV29-1,TGCAGCGCAGACACGGGACAGGGGAGCGGCGGCTACACCTTC,CSADTGQGSGGYTF
.,.,TRBJ1-5,TRBV27,TGTGCCAGCAGCTGGGGGGGGCCCAATCAGCCCCAGCATTTT,CASSWGGPNQPQHF
.,TRBD2,TRBJ2-5,TRBV9,TGTGCCAGCAACCTAGCGGACCAAGAGACCCAGTACTTC,CASNLADQETQYF
.,.,TRBJ2-2,TRBV28,TGTGCCAGCAGACCGGGACAAAACACCGGGGAGCTGTTTTTT,CASRPGQNTGELFF
few,TRBD1,TRBJ1-2,TRBV28,TGTGCCAGCAGATCATCAACCAATGGACAGGGGGCAGGTGATGGCTACACCTTC,CASRSSTNGQGAGDGYTF
few,.,TRBJ2-3,TRBV7-9,TGTGCCAGCAGCCCGGGGGTTAGCACAGATACGCAGTATTTT,CASSPGVSTDTQYF
.,TRBD1,TRBJ1-5,TRBV18,TGTGCCAGCTCACCGGTGGGCCGGTCAGGGGGTCAGCCCCAGCATTTT,CASSPVGRSGGQPQHF
many,.,TRBJ2-5,TRBV7-9,TGTGCCAGCACCCATCTTGGGCAACAAGAGACCCAGTACTTC,CASTHLGQQETQYF
.,.,TRBJ2-5,TRBV13,TGTGCCAGCAGCTTAGTGACGGGAGCTCAAGAGACCCAGTACTTC,CASSLVTGAQETQYF
.,TRBD1,TRBJ2-2,TRBV5-1,TGCGCCAGCAGCTTGGGGGACAGCGCGAACACCGGGGAGCTGTTTTTT,CASSLGDSANTGELFF
.,.,TRBJ2-3,TRBV7-2,TGTGCCAGCAGCGACGTAAGGAGGAGGGCCAGCACAGATACGCAGTATTTT,CASSDVRRRASTDTQYF
few,.,TRBJ2-7,TRBV25-1,TGTGCCAGCAGCGAAACAAAATGGACAGTAGCGGGCGAGCAGTACTTC,CASSETKWTVAGEQYF